This entry features one TCR beta chain sequence. Its target is unknown. Every subset had its genomic DNA shared out evenly among several immunoSEQ plates. As handled by the study authors: There were no quality scores in the junction-only immunoSEQ sequences, so filtering differed. The method was immunoSEQ multiplex PCR; TCRdb's version includes in-frame clones alone and lacks a portion of them. The D gene and trimming were derived from the DNA, and the V and J assignments and clone size from that table. The table records approximately 530,000 clones, approximately 94% of them present only once. The source of the sample is a study of shared clonotypes between healthy human individuals. Study results and limitations: Despite large depth, rarefaction showed incomplete sorted-subset sequencing.

V lost 7 bases to trimming and J lost 8 bases, with 14 bases between them. This CDR3 spans 12 amino acids. Germline V lookup: CDR1 SEHNR, CDR2 FQNEAQ (reference sequence). The sequence was obtained from a woman aged 25 to 39 in good health. The source material was naive CD4+ T cells sorted from blood. Specified subset: CD45RA+ positively selected. The chain recombines TRBV7-9 with TRBJ1-2; D not certain. CDR3 nucleotides: TGTGCCAGCACCGTGAGCTATCGGGGCTACACCTTC. It specifies CASTVSYRGYTF.